This T cell receptor (beta chain) stems from a study of Ad26.COV2.S vaccination and SARS-CoV-2 variants. V dropped 10 bases and J dropped 4; count of bases not matched to a gene: 5. Germline V gives CDR1 ENHRY, CDR2 SYGVKD. This CDR3 has 12 amino acids. TCRdb's table, derived via immunoSEQ multiplex PCR, lists solely in-frame clones and lacks some. The sample holds under 150,000 clones, 80% to 90% seen once. The TCR originated in a human donor who had recovered from COVID-19. The sample was peripheral blood, taken after recovery from COVID-19. V and J are TRBV10-3 and TRBJ2-7; TRBD1 aligns across 9 bases. The CDR3 DNA reads TGTGCCAGCGGGACAGGGATGTACGAGCAGTACTTC. Translated, it gives CASGTGMYEQYF.